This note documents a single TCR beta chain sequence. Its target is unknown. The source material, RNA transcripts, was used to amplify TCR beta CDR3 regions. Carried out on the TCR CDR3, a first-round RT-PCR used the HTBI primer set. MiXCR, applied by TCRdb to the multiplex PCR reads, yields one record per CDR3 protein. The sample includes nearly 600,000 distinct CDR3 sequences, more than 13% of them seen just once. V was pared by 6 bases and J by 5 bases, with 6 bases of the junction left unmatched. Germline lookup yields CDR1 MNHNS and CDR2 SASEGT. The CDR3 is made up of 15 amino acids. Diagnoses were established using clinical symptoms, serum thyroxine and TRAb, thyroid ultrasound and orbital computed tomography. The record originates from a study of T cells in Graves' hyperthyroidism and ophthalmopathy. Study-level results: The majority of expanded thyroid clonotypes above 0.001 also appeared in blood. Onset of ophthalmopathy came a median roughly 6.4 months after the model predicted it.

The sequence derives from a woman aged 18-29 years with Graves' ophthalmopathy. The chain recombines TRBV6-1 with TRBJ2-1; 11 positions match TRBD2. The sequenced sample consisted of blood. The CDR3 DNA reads TGTGCCAGCAGCTCAACTAGCGGGAGTGACAATGAGCAGTTCTTC. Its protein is CASSSTSGSDNEQFF.